This TCR beta chain stems from a study of tumor-infiltrating lymphocytes in primary liver carcinoma. From germline, CDR1 is SGHAT and CDR2 FQNNGV. The CDR3 has 16 residues if both end residues are counted. Concerning this clonotype itself: The limits of the CDR3 on the DNA are not certain, so only TCRdb's listed CDR3 is given.

Total RNA (roughly 0.45 ug) served as template for TCR beta cDNA synthesis primed by a constant-region primer. ARM-PCR, slightly modified, supplied the TCR beta libraries through three nested multiplex PCR rounds. It was with TRBV1-TRBV30 forward primers and a C-beta reverse primer that the first two PCR rounds were run, at 10 to 11 cycles each. TCRdb re-called the multiplex PCR reads through MiXCR, storing one row per CDR3 protein. The sample holds approximately 190,000 distinct CDR3 sequences, around four fifths seen once. Joint extraction of RNA and DNA used roughly 20-33 mg of bulk tissue that was unsorted.

The sequenced sample consisted of tumor tissue from primary liver carcinoma. The TCR was taken from a man aged 40-55 years with primary liver carcinoma and hepatitis B virus infection. The chain employs TRBV11-2 and TRBJ1-6; the table's D call, TRBD1, has no DNA check behind it. This CDR3 reads CARSFGAGTANSRLHF.